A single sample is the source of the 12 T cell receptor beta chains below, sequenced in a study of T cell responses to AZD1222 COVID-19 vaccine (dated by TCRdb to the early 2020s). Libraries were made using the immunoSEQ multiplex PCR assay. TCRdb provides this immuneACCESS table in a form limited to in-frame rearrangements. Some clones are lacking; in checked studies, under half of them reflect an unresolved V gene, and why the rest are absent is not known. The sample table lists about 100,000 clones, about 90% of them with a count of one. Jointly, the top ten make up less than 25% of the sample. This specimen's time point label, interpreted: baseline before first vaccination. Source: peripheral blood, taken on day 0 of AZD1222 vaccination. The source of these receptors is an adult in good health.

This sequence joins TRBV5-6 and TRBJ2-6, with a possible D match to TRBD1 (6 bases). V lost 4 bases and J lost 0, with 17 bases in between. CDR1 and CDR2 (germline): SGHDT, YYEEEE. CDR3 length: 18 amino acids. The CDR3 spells CASSDPGESSSGANVLTF. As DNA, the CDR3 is TGTGCCAGCAGCGACCCAGGGGAGTCGAGCTCTGGGGCCAACGTCCTGACTTTC.

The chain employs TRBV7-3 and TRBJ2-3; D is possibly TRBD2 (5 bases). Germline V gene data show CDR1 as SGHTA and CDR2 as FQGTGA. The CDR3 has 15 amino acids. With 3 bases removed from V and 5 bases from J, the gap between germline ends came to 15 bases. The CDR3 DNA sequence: TGTGCCAGCAGCTTGGAGGCTAAAGGTGGAGATACGCAGTATTTT. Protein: CASSLEAKGGDTQYF.

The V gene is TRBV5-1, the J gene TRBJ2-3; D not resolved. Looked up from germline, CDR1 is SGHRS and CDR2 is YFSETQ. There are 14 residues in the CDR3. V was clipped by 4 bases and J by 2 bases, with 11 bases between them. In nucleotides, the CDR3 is TGCGCCAGCAGCACTCCCCAGGACACAGATACGCAGTATTTT. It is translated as CASSTPQDTDTQYF.

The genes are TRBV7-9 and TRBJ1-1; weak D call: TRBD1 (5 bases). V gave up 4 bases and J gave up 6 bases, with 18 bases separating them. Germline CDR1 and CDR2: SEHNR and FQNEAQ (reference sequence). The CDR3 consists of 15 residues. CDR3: CASSSTSRGKAEAFF. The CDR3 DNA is TGTGCCAGCAGCTCAACGTCGAGGGGCAAGGCTGAAGCTTTCTTT.

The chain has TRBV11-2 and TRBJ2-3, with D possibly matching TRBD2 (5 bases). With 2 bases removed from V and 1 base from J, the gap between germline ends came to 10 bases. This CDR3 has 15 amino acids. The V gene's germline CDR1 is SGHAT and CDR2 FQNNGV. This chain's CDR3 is CASSLTRRGTDTQYF. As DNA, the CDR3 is TGTGCCAGCAGCTTAACTCGGCGGGGCACAGATACGCAGTATTTT.

In nucleotides, the CDR3 is TGTGCCAGCAGCTTAGCCGGTAGAAATTCACCCCTCCACTTT. This codes for CASSLAGRNSPLHF. The gene calls are TRBV11-2 and TRBJ1-6, with unresolved D. This CDR3 is built from 14 residues. V lost 1 base, J lost 7 bases, and 8 bases lay in between. Germline CDR1 SGHAT, CDR2 FQNNGV.

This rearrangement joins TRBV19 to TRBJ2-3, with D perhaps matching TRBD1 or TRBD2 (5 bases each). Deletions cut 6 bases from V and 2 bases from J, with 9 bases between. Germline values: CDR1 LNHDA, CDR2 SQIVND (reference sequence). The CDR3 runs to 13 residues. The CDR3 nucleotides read TGTGCCAGTAGACTGGGGGTCACAGATACGCAGTATTTT. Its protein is CASRLGVTDTQYF.

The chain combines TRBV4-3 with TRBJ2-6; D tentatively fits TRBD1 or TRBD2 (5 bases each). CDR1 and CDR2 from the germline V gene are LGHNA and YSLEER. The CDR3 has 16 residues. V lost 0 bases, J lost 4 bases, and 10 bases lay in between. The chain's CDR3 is CASSQEPGAGANVLTF. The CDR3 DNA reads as TGCGCCAGCAGCCAAGAGCCCGGGGCCGGGGCCAACGTCCTGACTTTC.

The CDR3 DNA is TGTGCCAGCAGCCCCTCGAGTACCCAATACACTGAAGCTTTCTTT. Translating it yields CASSPSSTQYTEAFF. The J gene is TRBJ1-1, the V gene TRBV5-5; D is unresolved. Trimming pared 4 bases from V and 3 bases from J, leaving 16 bases between. The length of the CDR3 is 15 residues. The germline V gene encodes CDR1 SGHKS and CDR2 YYEKEE (reference sequence). Looking up the rest from reference TRBV5-5 and TRBJ1-1 gives the full variable domain: DAGVTQSPTHLIKTRGQQVTLRCSPISGHKSVSWYQQVLGQGPQFIFQYYEKEERGRGNFPDRFSARQFPNYSSELNVNALLLGDSALYLCASSPSSTQYTEAFFGQGTRLTVV.

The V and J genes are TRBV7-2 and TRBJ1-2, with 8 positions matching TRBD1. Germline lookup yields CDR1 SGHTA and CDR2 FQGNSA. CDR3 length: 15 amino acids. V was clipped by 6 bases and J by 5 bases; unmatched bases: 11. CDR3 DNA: TGTGCCAGCAGGTCTCCCAGGGGGCCGGAGTATGGCTACACCTTC. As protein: CASRSPRGPEYGYTF.

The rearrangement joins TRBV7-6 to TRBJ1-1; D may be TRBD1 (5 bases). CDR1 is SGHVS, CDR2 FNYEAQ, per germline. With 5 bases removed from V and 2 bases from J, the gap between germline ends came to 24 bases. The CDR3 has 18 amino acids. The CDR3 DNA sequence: TGTGCCAGCAGCCTCCCAGCAACGGGGGTAGCTAGTAACACTGAAGCTTTCTTT. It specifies CASSLPATGVASNTEAFF. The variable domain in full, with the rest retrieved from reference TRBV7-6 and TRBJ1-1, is GAGVSQSPRYKVTKRGQDVALRCDPISGHVSLYWYRQALGQGPEFLTYFNYEAQQDKSGLPNDRFSAERPEGSISTLTIQRTEQRDSAMYRCASSLPATGVASNTEAFFGQGTRLTVV.

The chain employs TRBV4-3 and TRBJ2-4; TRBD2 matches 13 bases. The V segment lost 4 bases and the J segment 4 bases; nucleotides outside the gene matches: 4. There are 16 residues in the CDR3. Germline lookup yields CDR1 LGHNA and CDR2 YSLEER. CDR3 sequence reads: CASSLGLAGEKNIQYF. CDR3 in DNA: TGCGCCAGCAGCCTCGGACTAGCGGGGGAAAAAAACATTCAGTACTTC.